This T cell receptor beta chain was identified in a study of cytomegalovirus exposure and HLA in healthy donors. Sequencing used immunoSEQ multiplex PCR; TCRdb keeps in-frame clones, though not all of them. The sample holds 300,000 to 350,000 clones, 88% seen once. The length of the CDR3 is 11 residues. Germline CDR1 MNHEY, CDR2 SVGAGI. The V gene lost 8 bases and the J gene lost 13 bases, with 18 bases spanning the gap. The V and J genes are TRBV6-5 and TRBJ2-7, with D perhaps TRBD1 (7 bases). The sequence was obtained from a man aged 25-45 years in good health and CMV-seronegative. Sequenced sample: PBMCs. This chain's CDR3 is CASYQGGDPYF. The CDR3 DNA is TGTGCCAGCTACCAGGGGGGCGATCCCTACTTC.